One sample yielded the 20 T cell receptor beta chains listed below, sequenced in a study of T cells expressing NK-cell markers. TCRdb reworked the 5' RACE reads into one entry per CDR3 protein, no DNA. The sample table includes 250,000 to 300,000 distinct CDR3 sequences. The sample taken for sequencing was blood T cells: a sorted CD56 or NKG2C T cell subset, CD4+ or CD8+ T cells, or bulk PBMC T cells (not recorded which). The receptors here all came from a woman aged 18 to 69 in good health.

J is TRBJ2-7 and V is TRBV12-3 or TRBV12-4; the D call from TCRdb, TRBD2, cannot be confirmed without DNA. The CDR3 spans 15 residues. The CDR3 loop is CASSPLAGISYEQYF.

The V gene is TRBV7-2, the J gene TRBJ2-3; TCRdb's D call, TRBD1, is unchecked because there is no DNA. This CDR3 has 13 amino acids. Germline V gives CDR1 SGHTA, CDR2 FQGNSA. The CDR3 protein is CASSLANNQGQYF.

The chain has TRBV11-2 and TRBJ2-1; without DNA, the TCRdb call of TRBD1 cannot be checked. The germline V gene has CDR1 SGHAT and CDR2 FQNNGV. The CDR3 runs 14 residues. The CDR3 is CASSLDTRAPEQFF.

This sequence joins TRBV20-1 and TRBJ1-1. CDR1 and CDR2 (germline): DFQATT, SNEGSKA (reference sequence). The CDR3 contains 14 residues. This CDR3 reads CSASGRHLNTEAFF.

The V and J genes are TRBV7-8 and TRBJ2-2; the TRBD1 assignment by TCRdb is unverifiable without DNA. Germline V gene lookup returns CDR1 SGHVS and CDR2 FQNEAQ. This CDR3 has 18 residues. The CDR3 sequence is CASSPPRSRKANTGELFF.

The chain has TRBV6-1 and TRBJ2-6; TCRdb calls TRBD1, which cannot be checked without DNA. The CDR3 consists of 13 residues. Germline V gives CDR1 MNHNS, CDR2 SASEGT. The chain's CDR3 is CASYPGGANVLTF.

The J gene is TRBJ2-5, the V gene TRBV12-3 or TRBV12-4. The CDR3 sequence is 14 residues long. This CDR3 is CASSFGWAEETQYF.

The J gene is TRBJ2-7, the V gene TRBV20-1; TCRdb's assignment of TRBD1 cannot be checked, as there is no DNA. This CDR3 region has 14 residues. Looked up from germline, CDR1 is DFQATT and CDR2 is SNEGSKA (reference sequence). The CDR3 sequence is CSARPRQRPYEQYF.

The chain employs TRBV4-3 and TRBJ2-1. CDR3 length equals 16 residues. The germline CDR1 and CDR2 sequences are LGHNA and YSLEER. CDR3 amino acids: CASSQDLHGLEREQFF.

The chain uses TRBV7-2 and TRBJ2-3; the D call of TRBD2 rests on TCRdb alone, since no DNA is present to check it. This CDR3 contains 16 residues. Germline lookup yields CDR1 SGHTA and CDR2 FQGNSA. The chain's CDR3 is CASRQTSGRGIDTQYF.

This chain links TRBV7-9 with TRBJ2-7; TCRdb's D gene call, TRBD2, goes unchecked for lack of DNA. The CDR3 has 15 residues. The V gene's germline CDR1 is SEHNR and CDR2 FQNEAQ (reference sequence). CDR3 sequence reads: CASSRGLAGIYEQYF.

V and J are TRBV20-1 and TRBJ2-1; TCRdb returns TRBD2, unconfirmable since there is no DNA. Germline CDR1 reads DFQATT; CDR2 reads SNEGSKA (reference sequence). The CDR3 loop spans 13 amino acids. The CDR3 protein is CSARTSGINEQFF.

The V gene is TRBV12-3 or TRBV12-4, the J gene TRBJ1-1. The CDR3 sequence is 15 residues long. This CDR3 reads CASSLPRPRDTEAFF.

This chain connects TRBV29-1 to TRBJ2-5; the D call of TRBD2 rests on TCRdb alone, since no DNA is present to check it. This CDR3 is built from 12 residues. The germline V gene has CDR1 SQVTM and CDR2 ANQGSEA. The chain's CDR3 is CSVEDGGETQYF.

The chain combines TRBV24-1 with TRBJ2-5. From germline, CDR1 is KGHDR and CDR2 SFDVKD. The CDR3 contains 12 residues. The CDR3 protein is CATSGPQETQYF.

V is TRBV20-1 and J is TRBJ2-2; the TCRdb call, TRBD2, lacks DNA for checking. Germline values: CDR1 DFQATT, CDR2 SNEGSKA (reference sequence). The CDR3 runs 15 residues. CDR3 region: CSATRGGNPGGELFF.

This rearrangement joins TRBV2 to TRBJ1-2; TCRdb reports TRBD1, a call that lacks DNA to check it against. Germline V CDR1 and CDR2: SNHLY, FYNNEI. This CDR3 is built from 12 residues. CDR3 amino acids: CASTQGLYGYTF. The variable domain in full, completed from reference TRBV2 and TRBJ1-2, reads EPEVTQTPSHQVTQMGQEVILRCVPISNHLYFYWYRQILGQKVEFLVSFYNNEISEKSEIFDDQFSVERPDGSNFTLKIRSTKLEDSAMYFCASTQGLYGYTFGSGTRLTVV.

The chain links TRBV24-1 to TRBJ2-1; the TCRdb call, TRBD1, lacks DNA for checking. There are 17 residues in the CDR3. Per the germline V gene, CDR1 is KGHDR and CDR2 is SFDVKD. Here the CDR3 reads CATSDRRGQGARNEQFF.

V gene TRBV5-5 combines with J gene TRBJ2-3; TCRdb indicates TRBD2, and absent DNA this call remains unverified. Germline values: CDR1 SGHKS, CDR2 YYEKEE (reference sequence). The CDR3 extends over 15 amino acids. CDR3 residues: CASSHSGAYTDTQYF.

The CDR3 reads CASSPAGTDTQYF. The chain has TRBV5-1 and TRBJ2-3; lacking DNA, the TRBD1 call made by TCRdb goes unchecked. This CDR3 is 13 amino acids long. Germline loops: CDR1 SGHRS, CDR2 YFSETQ.